The next 2 T cell receptor beta chains were all read from a single sample in a study of T cells in Graves' hyperthyroidism and ophthalmopathy. RNA transcripts yielded amplified TCR beta CDR3 regions. A first-round RT-PCR of the TCR CDR3 used the HTBI primer set. TCRdb independently ran MiXCR on the multiplex PCR reads; one entry per CDR3 protein. Of over 300,000 distinct CDR3 sequences in the sample, roughly 13% are singletons; the top ten hold 34%. Sequenced material: blood. The receptors were sampled from a woman between 40 and 50 years old with Graves' ophthalmopathy.

This clonotype has ten or more counts. The V gene is TRBV29-1, the J gene TRBJ2-1; D ambiguous. Germline lookup yields CDR1 SQVTM and CDR2 ANQGSEA. This CDR3 comprises 12 residues. Trimming took off 7 bases at V and 7 bases at J, with 14 bases between the two ends. The CDR3 protein is CSGEGIRNEQFF. CDR3 nucleotides: TGCAGCGGGGAAGGTATACGGAATGAGCAGTTCTTC.

The rearrangement joins TRBV6-1 to TRBJ1-5; no clear D. The CDR3 runs to 14 residues. Trimming shortened V by 8 bases and J by 1 base, and 12 bases separated the two germline ends. Germline V gene lookup returns CDR1 MNHNS and CDR2 SASEGT. DNA for the CDR3: TGTGCCAGCCGAATGGCTAACAGCAATCAGCCCCAGCATTTT. Residues: CASRMANSNQPQHF.